This TCR beta chain was captured in a study of T-cell memory formation after mild COVID-19. Regarding the study as a whole: Pre-infection memory held some responding clones, suggesting pre-existing cross-reactive T cells responded.

The CDR3 consists of 12 residues. V lost 7 bases, J lost 6 bases, and 12 bases lay in between. Germline V gives CDR1 SGHDN, CDR2 FVKESK. Concerning this clonotype: The antigen is not known.

TCRdb reprocessed the 5' RACE reads with MiXCR, giving one entry per CDR3 protein. The sample lists hundreds of thousands of distinct CDR3 sequences, around a sixth occurring once. Sequencing used PBMCs or a T cell subset sorted from them (not recorded which). This clonotype was obtained from an adult woman who had mild COVID-19 (a few samples of this study predate the infection). Cell type and time point are not known. The chain uses TRBV14 and TRBJ1-1, with D possibly TRBD1 on 5 matching bases. CDR3 in amino acids: CASNLGGAEAFF. The CDR3 DNA is TGTGCCAGCAACCTTGGAGGGGCTGAAGCTTTCTTT.